This is a list of T cell receptor beta chains from one sample in a study of CD8 T cells in Susac syndrome. TCRdb re-derived calls from the immunoSEQ multiplex PCR reads in MiXCR, one entry per CDR3 protein. The sample has about 280,000 distinct CDR3 sequences, 70% to 90% seen once. Sequences were obtained from CD8+ T cells from PBMCs. The receptors were sampled from a human donor with multiple sclerosis. Each CDR3 is given with its conserved first and last residue. D genes are given only for firm matches. Not every row has a clone size; where given, it reads once, few, many or a size class.

V	length	size	J	D	CDR3	DNA
TRBV9	14	-	TRBJ2-1	-	CASSEQGLNNEQFF	TGTGCCAGCAGCGAGCAAGGGCTGAACAATGAGCAGTTCTTC
TRBV10-3	16	-	TRBJ2-2	TRBD1	CAISGTGQVNTGELFF	TGTGCCATCAGTGGAACGGGACAGGTGAACACCGGGGAGCTGTTTTTT
TRBV28	15	-	TRBJ2-6	-	CASSRPSSGANVLTF	TGTGCCAGCAGCCGCCCGAGCTCTGGGGCCAACGTCCTGACTTTC
TRBV2	18	-	TRBJ2-1	TRBD2	CAVLRTSGRIGSYNEQFF	TGTGCCGTACTGAGGACTAGCGGGAGAATAGGCTCCTACAATGAGCAGTTCTTC
TRBV11-1	15	once	TRBJ2-7	-	CASSLGDSGLYEQYF	TGTGCCAGCAGCTTAGGAGATAGCGGCCTCTACGAGCAGTACTTC
TRBV20-1	13	-	TRBJ2-7	-	CSARIRGTYEQYF	TGCAGTGCTAGGATCCGGGGGACTTACGAGCAGTACTTC
TRBV20-1	14	-	TRBJ2-7	-	CSAWGLEETYEQYF	TGCAGTGCCTGGGGACTGGAAGAAACCTACGAGCAGTACTTC
TRBV6-2/TRBV6-3	14	-	TRBJ2-7	-	CASSYSGRSYEQYF	TGTGCCAGCAGTTACTCAGGGAGGAGCTACGAGCAGTACTTC
TRBV27	13	-	TRBJ2-7	-	CASSYNGIYEQYF	TGTGCCAGCAGTTACAACGGGATCTACGAGCAGTACTTC
TRBV6-6	15	-	TRBJ1-5	-	CASSWPGERYQPQHF	TGTGCCAGCAGTTGGCCCGGGGAACGATATCAGCCCCAGCATTTT
TRBV9	17	-	TRBJ2-1	-	CASSPRGRASAYNEQFF	TGTGCCAGCAGCCCTAGAGGCCGGGCTAGCGCGTACAATGAGCAGTTCTTC
TRBV6-5	17	-	TRBJ2-3	-	CASSYSNGGTSTDTQYF	TGTGCCAGCAGTTACTCGAACGGCGGGACTAGCACAGATACGCAGTATTTT
TRBV6-6	15	few	TRBJ2-2	-	CASAPPGANTGELFF	TGTGCCAGCGCTCCCCCGGGGGCGAACACCGGGGAGCTGTTTTTT
TRBV28	14	-	TRBJ1-5	-	CASSLPGKGQPQHF	TGTGCCAGCAGTTTGCCCGGGAAGGGTCAGCCCCAGCATTTT
TRBV30	15	-	TRBJ2-2	TRBD2	CAWIVESGRAGELFF	TGTGCCTGGATTGTAGAGAGCGGGAGAGCCGGGGAGCTGTTTTTT
TRBV6-1	15	-	TRBJ2-7	-	CASSGGTEGSYEQYF	TGTGCCAGCAGTGGGGGGACGGAGGGCTCCTACGAGCAGTACTTC
TRBV27	14	-	TRBJ1-2	-	CASSFGAMDYGYTF	TGTGCCAGCAGTTTTGGCGCGATGGACTATGGCTACACCTTC
TRBV27	15	-	TRBJ1-5	-	CASSSYREANQPQHF	TGTGCCAGCAGCTCTTACAGGGAGGCCAATCAGCCCCAGCATTTT
TRBV6-2/TRBV6-3	11	-	TRBJ1-2	-	CASGVGFGYTF	TGTGCCAGCGGTGTGGGGTTCGGCTACACCTTC
TRBV29-1	11	-	TRBJ2-7	-	CSVGEAYEQYF	TGCAGCGTTGGGGAGGCCTACGAGCAGTACTTC
TRBV6-1	14	few	TRBJ1-5	-	CASSGRVGTTAQHF	TGTGCCAGCAGTGGGCGGGTGGGAACCACGGCCCAGCATTTT
TRBV9	16	-	TRBJ1-1	TRBD1	CASSVALEGAGTEAFF	TGTGCCAGCAGCGTAGCATTGGAGGGGGCAGGAACTGAAGCTTTCTTT
TRBV28	17	once	TRBJ2-7	-	CASSFTRGERGRYEQYF	TGTGCCAGCAGTTTCACCCGAGGGGAACGGGGGAGATACGAGCAGTACTTC
TRBV24-1	12	-	TRBJ2-5	TRBD2	CATSGGEETQYF	TGTGCCACCTCTGGGGGGGAAGAGACCCAGTACTTC
TRBV5-1	15	-	TRBJ2-1	-	CASSLGTRTGDEQFF	TGCGCCAGCAGCTTGGGGACCCGTACGGGCGATGAGCAGTTCTTC
TRBV29-1	11	-	TRBJ2-1	-	CSADGGEKQFF	TGCAGCGCTGACGGGGGCGAGAAGCAGTTCTTC
TRBV12-3/TRBV12-4	14	-	TRBJ2-5	-	CASRDRTSLETQYF	TGTGCCAGCAGAGACCGTACTAGTCTGGAGACCCAGTACTTC
TRBV27	13	-	TRBJ2-1	-	CASSLGIVNEQFF	TGTGCCAGCAGTTTAGGGATAGTCAACGAGCAGTTCTTC
TRBV27	13	-	TRBJ2-1	-	CASAGPIYNEQFF	TGTGCCAGCGCGGGACCCATATACAATGAGCAGTTCTTC